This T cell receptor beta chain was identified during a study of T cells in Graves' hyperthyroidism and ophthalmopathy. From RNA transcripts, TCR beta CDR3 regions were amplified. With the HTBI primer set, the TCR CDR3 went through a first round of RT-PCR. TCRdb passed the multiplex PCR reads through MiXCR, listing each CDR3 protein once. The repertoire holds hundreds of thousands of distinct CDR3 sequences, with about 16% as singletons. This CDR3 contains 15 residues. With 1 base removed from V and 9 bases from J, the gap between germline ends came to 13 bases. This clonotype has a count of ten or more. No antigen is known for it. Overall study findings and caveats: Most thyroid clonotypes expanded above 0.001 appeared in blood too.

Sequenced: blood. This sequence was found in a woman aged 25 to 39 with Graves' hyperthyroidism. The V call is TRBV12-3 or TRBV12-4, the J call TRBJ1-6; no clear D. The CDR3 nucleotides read TGTGCCAGCAGTTTAGGGGGAGGGTCGGGTTCACCCCTCCACTTT. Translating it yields CASSLGGGSGSPLHF.